Reported below is one T cell receptor beta chain. Its binding antigen is unknown. It has no much larger one-base neighbor in the sample; base qualities were not kept. The sample originates from a study of shared clonotypes between healthy human individuals (dated by TCRdb to 2018 to 2020). With respect to the entire study: A couple of women and a few men aged 18 to 49 years were included in the cohort. For each donor, CD4 naive and CD4 memory were each given three plates, CD8 naive was given two plates, and CD8 memory was given one plate. To increase sequencing depth and limit assay-specific biases, TCR repertoire library preparation and sequencing were carried out by different laboratories using diverse techniques. To estimate repertoire size and how much clonotype sharing occurs between individuals, the study deeply sequenced the blood TCR repertoires of five healthy adults. Leukapheresis yielded between about 0.85 and 10 billion PBMCs per donor.

The research as a whole found: Compared with non-shared clonotypes, the clonotypes found in all four sorted-subset donors had higher generation probabilities. Based on pairwise subsampling, the degree of clonotype sharing among donors was expected to be affected by sequencing depth. Estimated clonotype richness was generally larger for naive than for memory subsets. The small number of donors limited the genetic and exposure-history diversity represented. Sampling was restricted to blood, and TCR repertoires in tissues likely differ from the TCR repertoires found in blood. Across four donors, approximately 5% of naive CD4, approximately 4% of naive CD8, under 2.5% of memory CD4, and approximately 0.4% of memory CD8 clonotypes were shared. Incomplete sequencing was indicated by rarefaction of sorted-subset datasets, despite the large sequencing depth.

The donors were healthy, HIV-negative adults who had no recently reported acute infections or vaccinations. All donors were Caucasian adults living in Nashville, Tennessee, USA. CD4+ T cells were enriched by magnetic negative selection, after which naive cells were positively selected on CD45RA and the negative fraction was taken as the memory subset. Blood was collected by leukapheresis, and PBMCs were isolated by Ficoll-Histopaque density gradient centrifugation and then cryopreserved in liquid nitrogen vapor phase. Purity and quantity of every magnetically sorted T cell population were checked by analytical flow cytometry. Genomic DNA was isolated from each sorted fraction and quantified by UV absorbance on a Nanodrop 2000c. Using the deep immunoSEQ assay, TCR CDR3 regions were amplified from genomic DNA by multiplex PCR. Genomic DNA extracted from each cell subset was distributed evenly over all wells of several immunoSEQ 96-well plates, and each plate served as one replicate. For sorted subsets, each replicate PCR was loaded with about 0.2 ug genomic DNA, equivalent to 32,000 or so T cell genomes. Purified libraries were quantified with a Qubit 3.0 fluorometer, sized on a Bioanalyzer 2100, and re-quantified with the KAPA Library Quantification kit. A separate single-read 150-cycle Illumina NextSeq 550 flow cell was used to sequence each immunoSEQ 96-well plate. Turning to the authors' computational methods: The immunoSEQ output contained only junctional sequences without quality scores, so filtering could not match that applied to full-length reads. To assign V/J genes and CDR3, sequences were annotated against IMGT germline references using PyIR, a Python wrapper for IgBLAST v1.9. Reads were filtered out if the reads had weak V/J assignments (E-value above 1e-6), no CDR3, stop codons, out-of-frame junctions, or ambiguous translated residues. V3J clonotypes were defined by identical inferred V gene, J gene, and CDR3 amino acid sequence. Percentage overlap between repertoires was calculated by dividing the number of shared unique clonotypes by the size of the smaller repertoire. Repertoire richness was assessed with RTK rarefaction, the Chao1 estimator, and Recon v2.1 estimates of unobserved clonotypes. For all TCRbeta clonotypes obtained by the gDNA method from several donors, generation probabilities were computed with OLGA. In TCRdb, the immuneACCESS table is reduced to in-frame sequences with V and J assigned. These tables do not hold every clone; where another copy was compared, an unresolved V gene accounts for under half, and the others remain unexplained. For V, J and clone size, that table is used; D and trimming come from the DNA. Within this sample are roughly 1.4 million clones, with approximately 98.5% of them counted one time only. In total, the top ten clones hold approximately 0.4% of the sample.

CDR1 and CDR2 are drawn from the germline V gene: SGHAT, FQNNGV. Trimming costs V 5 bases and J 4 bases, and their ends lie 12 bases apart. Its CDR3 holds 14 amino acids, cysteine through phenylalanine. The kept DNA is CDR3 alone, 42 bases in frame from the first base. Specimen: naive CD4+ T cells sorted from blood. The sample's cell subset or site, from its label and the paper: CD45RA+ positively selected. This receptor was identified in a man younger than 40 in good health. The chain employs TRBV11-2 and TRBJ2-1; the best D guess is TRBD1, with 6 bases matching. This receptor carries the CDR3 CASSPGTSYNEQFF. The nucleotide sequence is given as TGTGCCAGCAGCCCCGGGACATCTTACAATGAGCAGTTCTTC.